The rows below give T cell receptor beta chains drawn from one sample of a study of cytomegalovirus exposure and HLA in healthy donors. This table comes from immunoSEQ multiplex PCR, and its TCRdb copy is limited to in-frame clones, with some not included. The sample lists about 140,000 clones; roughly 78% were seen once. What was sequenced was PBMCs. These receptors were taken from a man aged 18 to 35 in good health and CMV-seropositive. Each CDR3 is given with its conserved first and last residue. The D gene is left open where the match is weak. The size of a clone is reported for some rows only, either as once, few or many, or as a class for expanded clones.

clone_size	d_call	v_call	j_call	cdr3_nt	cdr3_aa
once	.	TRBV10-3	TRBJ1-4	TGTGCCATCAGTGAGGGGGGCACCGCAACTAATGAAAAACTGTTTTTT	CAISEGGTATNEKLFF
few	.	TRBV30	TRBJ1-3	TGTGCCTGGAATCAGGGAAGAAACACCATATATTTT	CAWNQGRNTIYF
.	.	TRBV19	TRBJ2-6	TGTGCCAGTAGTATACTCCTCGGCGCGGGGCTCTCTGGGGCCAACGTCCTGACTTTC	CASSILLGAGLSGANVLTF
.	.	TRBV5-8	TRBJ1-4	TGTGCCAGCAGCTTGGATCTCGTCAGGGTAAACGAAAAACTGTTTTTT	CASSLDLVRVNEKLFF
.	TRBD1	TRBV5-4	TRBJ1-2	TGTGCCAGCAGCTTACCTCCGGGACAGGGTTTTGGCTACACCTTC	CASSLPPGQGFGYTF
.	TRBD1	TRBV7-3	TRBJ1-2	TGTGCCAGCAGCCCATCGACAGGGCACTATGGCTACACCTTC	CASSPSTGHYGYTF
.	.	TRBV6-6	TRBJ1-1	TGTGCCAGCAGTTACCTCCAGGGAAACACTGAAGCTTTCTTT	CASSYLQGNTEAFF
.	.	TRBV7-2	TRBJ2-3	TGTGCCAGCAGCACCAGCGGGAGCACAGATACGCAGTATTTT	CASSTSGSTDTQYF
.	TRBD1	TRBV5-1	TRBJ2-1	TGCGCCAGCTTTCCGACAGGGGCAGGCAATGAGCAGTTCTTC	CASFPTGAGNEQFF
.	.	TRBV5-5	TRBJ1-5	TGTGCCAGCAGCTTTTTAATTATCGGGGGGAATCAGCCCCAGCATTTT	CASSFLIIGGNQPQHF
.	.	TRBV28	TRBJ1-1	TGTGCCAGCAGTTCCCCAAGCGGGTCTGGAGCTTTCTTT	CASSSPSGSGAFF
.	.	TRBV28	TRBJ1-1	TGTGCCAGCAGTTGGCGGGGGATGAACACTGAAGCTTTCTTT	CASSWRGMNTEAFF
.	.	TRBV27	TRBJ1-2	TGTGCCAGCAGCTATTCCAGGGCCCCTTTGGAGTATGGCTACACCTTC	CASSYSRAPLEYGYTF
.	.	TRBV2	TRBJ1-4	TGTGCCAGCAGTGTACAGGGAGGGGATGAAAAACTGTTTTTT	CASSVQGGDEKLFF
.	.	TRBV5-1	TRBJ1-4	TGCGCCAGCAGCTTGGGGGGGGCAACTAATGAAAAACTGTTTTTT	CASSLGGATNEKLFF
.	.	TRBV29-1	TRBJ1-5	TGCAGCGTTGAAGTTAGTAGCAATCAGCCCCAGCATTTT	CSVEVSSNQPQHF
few	.	TRBV25-1	TRBJ2-7	TGTGCCAGCAGTGCCCGAACCGTACCCTATGAGCAGTACTTC	CASSARTVPYEQYF
.	.	TRBV19	TRBJ2-1	TGTGCCAGTAATGAACTAGCTGGTGGGGATGAGCAGTTCTTC	CASNELAGGDEQFF
.	.	TRBV28	TRBJ2-7	TGTGCCACCAGGGTGTGGGGTACAGGGTCCTACGAGCAGTACTTC	CATRVWGTGSYEQYF
.	.	TRBV5-5	TRBJ2-1	TGTGCCAGCAGCCTAGCCATGGATGAGCAGTTCTTC	CASSLAMDEQFF
.	.	TRBV6-1	TRBJ2-7	TGTGCCAGCAGTAAGACAGGAGCTCACTACGAGCAGTACTTC	CASSKTGAHYEQYF
.	TRBD1	TRBV6-1	TRBJ2-7	TGTGCCAGCAGTGAAACCGGGACAGGGCTTGGAGAGCAGTACTTC	CASSETGTGLGEQYF
.	.	TRBV5-4	TRBJ2-1	TGTGCCAGCAGCTTGGTCTCCAATGAGCAGTTCTTC	CASSLVSNEQFF
once	.	TRBV5-6	TRBJ1-5	TGTGCCAGCAGCTTGAAGGGACTCGAACATGGCAATCAGCCCCAGCATTTT	CASSLKGLEHGNQPQHF
.	.	TRBV27	TRBJ2-7	TGTGCCAGCAGTTTATCGGGCAGCTACGAGCAGTACTTC	CASSLSGSYEQYF
.	.	TRBV2	TRBJ2-5	TGTGCCAGCAGTGAAGGGTACAAACCGTACCAAGAGACCCAGTACTTC	CASSEGYKPYQETQYF
.	.	TRBV7-6	TRBJ1-2	TGTGCCAGCAGCTTAACAGGGAGCGACTATGGCTACACCTTC	CASSLTGSDYGYTF
few	.	TRBV29-1	TRBJ1-3	TGCAGCGTCGGACAGCGCTCTGGAAACACCATATATTTT	CSVGQRSGNTIYF
.	TRBD1	TRBV2	TRBJ1-5	TGTGCCAGCAGGCGACAGGGGAATCAGCCCCAGCATTTT	CASRRQGNQPQHF
once	TRBD1	TRBV30	TRBJ1-3	TGTGCCTGGGAGACAGGGTCAGGAAACACCATATATTTT	CAWETGSGNTIYF
.	TRBD1	TRBV15	TRBJ2-7	TGTGCCACCAGCAGGACGAAGGGGGCAGAGCAGTACTTC	CATSRTKGAEQYF
.	.	TRBV4-2	TRBJ2-1	TGTGCCAGCAGCCAAGATGAATCGAGCTCCTACAATGAGCAGTTCTTC	CASSQDESSSYNEQFF
.	.	TRBV7-9	TRBJ2-7	TGTGCCAGCAGCCCCCTGGAGCATAACTACGAGCAGTACTTC	CASSPLEHNYEQYF
.	TRBD1	TRBV4-1	TRBJ2-5	TGCGCCAGCAGCCAAGATCGGAGTGGCGGCAGGGGGCGAGAGACCCAGTACTTC	CASSQDRSGGRGRETQYF
.	TRBD2	TRBV19	TRBJ2-1	TGTGCCACAAGGGGGACTAGTCTTTATGAGCAGTTCTTC	CATRGTSLYEQFF
.	TRBD2	TRBV7-3	TRBJ2-7	TGTGCCAGCAGCTACCTAGCGGGAGGGGACTACGAGCAGTACTTC	CASSYLAGGDYEQYF
.	.	TRBV5-4	TRBJ1-1	TGTGCCAGCAGCTTTCGGTTCAATCAGGACACTGAAGCTTTCTTT	CASSFRFNQDTEAFF
.	TRBD2	TRBV6-1	TRBJ2-2	TGTGCCAGCAGTGAAGTCGGGAGGCCGAACACCGGGGAGCTGTTTTTT	CASSEVGRPNTGELFF
.	.	TRBV5-1	TRBJ2-3	TGCGCCAGCAGCTTGGGGGCGAATCGGATCACAGATACGCAGTATTTT	CASSLGANRITDTQYF
.	TRBD1	TRBV6-1	TRBJ2-7	TGTGCCAGCAGTGAGGGGACAGCAAATTCCTACGAGCAGTACTTC	CASSEGTANSYEQYF
.	TRBD2	TRBV5-1	TRBJ2-1	TGCGCCAGCCGAGGGGCTAGCGGTAACAATGAGCAGTTCTTC	CASRGASGNNEQFF
.	.	TRBV14	TRBJ2-1	TGTGCCAGCAGCCCCCGGACTCCCCTGGAGATGGAGCAGTTCTTC	CASSPRTPLEMEQFF
.	.	TRBV29-1	TRBJ2-1	TGCAGCGTTGAGGGAACCTTACGGGAGAATGAGCAGTTCTTC	CSVEGTLRENEQFF
once	.	TRBV5-1	TRBJ1-3	TGCGCCAGCAGCTTCAACTCTGGAAACACCATATATTTT	CASSFNSGNTIYF
.	.	TRBV19	TRBJ1-3	TGTGCCAGTAGCGACAGTAAAACTGGAAACACCATATATTTT	CASSDSKTGNTIYF
many	.	TRBV27	TRBJ1-2	TGTGCCAGCAGTTTATTTCCCGGGTTAACCTTC	CASSLFPGLTF
few	.	TRBV10-1	TRBJ1-1	TGCGCCAGCAGTGATCCAGGGATGAACACTGAAGCTTTCTTT	CASSDPGMNTEAFF
.	.	TRBV27	TRBJ2-7	TGTGCCAGCAGCCCACAGGGATTCAGCGAGCAGTACTTC	CASSPQGFSEQYF
.	TRBD1	TRBV4-1	TRBJ2-7	TGCGCCAGCAGCCCCGGGGGACAGGGATTCTACGAGCAGTACTTC	CASSPGGQGFYEQYF
.	.	TRBV7-2	TRBJ1-1	TGTGCCAGCAGCCGTGGACAGACCAACACTGAAGCTTTCTTT	CASSRGQTNTEAFF
.	.	TRBV5-4	TRBJ2-5	TGTGCCAGCAGCTTGCCGGGAGCAAAAGAGACCCAGTACTTC	CASSLPGAKETQYF
.	TRBD2	TRBV7-9	TRBJ2-1	TGTGCCAGCAGCCCAACTAGCGGGAGTAATGTCAATGAGCAGTTCTTC	CASSPTSGSNVNEQFF